The following is a TCR beta chain sequence with its context. V was shortened by 0 bases and J by 15 bases, with 21 bases between the two germline ends. The length of the CDR3 is 15 residues. Germline V lookup: CDR1 LGHNA, CDR2 YSLEER. The data were obtained in a study of cytotoxic CD8 clonotypes in ibrutinib-treated CLL. Overall study context: Treatment had run for a median about 12 months, range 6 to 36, when response samples were taken.

Only in-frame clones appear in the TCRdb table, and some are missing; sequencing was by immunoSEQ multiplex PCR. The table lists about 160,000 clones, about 80% of them singletons. This chain joins TRBV4-3 and TRBJ2-4; D not certain. This clonotype was sampled from a human donor with chronic lymphocytic leukemia. Sequenced material: PBMCs, taken after 12 months of ibrutinib treatment. Here the CDR3 reads CASSQEWRKGFVWYF. CDR3 sequence (DNA): TGCGCCAGCAGCCAAGAATGGCGGAAGGGTTTTGTCTGGTACTTC.